This T cell receptor (beta chain) was profiled in a study of cytomegalovirus exposure and HLA in healthy donors. Across the whole study: Sequencing of around 200 million T cells in an earlier analysis found approximately 120 million unique TCR beta sequences. Of the donors genotyped, 300 to 500 in all, 80% to 85% fell in the Caucasian-associated ancestry cluster. Study-level findings and limits: Diagnosis of cytomegalovirus status made by the classifier reportedly showed high specificity and sensitivity. Association of a missense DCLRE1C variant with TCR beta V- and J-gene trimming was reported in a later analysis.

Both 60 Vbeta primers and 13 Jbeta primers went into the PCR. Assay used: immunoSEQ multiplex PCR; TCRdb lists only in-frame clones, some missing. The sample yields fewer than 250,000 clones, 65% to 75% seen once. In its sample, this clone was seen a few times. Its antigen remains unidentified. CDR1 LGHNA and CDR2 YNFKEQ come from the germline V gene. The CDR3 is 17 residues long. Losses at the gene ends were 2 bases for V and 7 bases for J; bases not matched to a gene: 12. The sample consisted of PBMCs. V gene TRBV4-2 combines with J gene TRBJ2-1; 9 nucleotides agree with TRBD1. This clonotype originated in a man aged 25 to 40 in good health and CMV-seropositive. The chain's CDR3 is CASSQSAFGTGRNEQFF. The CDR3 DNA sequence: TGTGCCAGCAGCCAATCCGCTTTTGGGACAGGGAGGAATGAGCAGTTCTTC.